Each of the 10 T cell receptor beta chains below was sequenced from the same sample in a study of T cell responses to AZD1222 COVID-19 vaccine. Assay: immunoSEQ multiplex PCR; the TCRdb copy retains only in-frame clones and omits some. Among approximately 150,000 clones, around 90% were seen once, and the ten largest hold roughly 3.1%. Specimen: peripheral blood, collected 28 days after the second AZD1222 dose. These receptors all come from an adult who received the AZD1222 COVID-19 vaccine.

This chain connects TRBV5-8 to TRBJ1-5, with a possible D match to TRBD1 (6 bases). V lost 6 bases and J lost 0, with 13 bases in between. Germline CDR1 reads SGHTS; CDR2 reads YDEGEE. The length of the CDR3 is 15 residues. DNA for the CDR3: TGTGCCAGCAACACAGGGATCTATAGCAATCAGCCCCAGCATTTT. It encodes CASNTGIYSNQPQHF.

This clone was detected only once. The V call is TRBV27, the J call TRBJ2-1, with D perhaps matching TRBD1 (6 bases). V gave up 3 bases and J gave up 8 bases, with 14 bases separating them. The CDR3 spans 14 residues. Germline values: CDR1 MNHEY, CDR2 SMNVEV (reference sequence). DNA of the CDR3: TGTGCCAGCAGTTTTAGGGGGAGTGTAGATGAGCAGTTCTTC. This encodes CASSFRGSVDEQFF.

The V gene is TRBV11-2, the J gene TRBJ1-1; D unclear. Germline lookup yields CDR1 SGHAT and CDR2 FQNNGV. V was pared by 0 bases and J by 5 bases, with 10 bases between. This CDR3 contains 14 residues. CDR3 coding DNA: TGTGCCAGCAGCTTAGATAGGGCGACGACTGAAGCTTTCTTT. It is translated as CASSLDRATTEAFF. The full variable domain, rest sourced from reference TRBV11-2 and TRBJ1-1, is EAGVAQSPRYKIIEKRQSVAFWCNPISGHATLYWYQQILGQGPKLLIQFQNNGVVDDSQLPKDRFSAERLKGVDSTLKIQPAKLEDSAVYLCASSLDRATTEAFFGQGTRLTVV.

The V gene is TRBV3-1 (or the pseudogene TRBV3-2), the J gene TRBJ1-2; D is undetermined. CDR3 length equals 13 residues. Trimming left V 6 bases short and J 7 bases short, with 15 bases between. Germline CDR1 reads LGHDT; CDR2 reads YNNKEL (reference sequence). As DNA, the CDR3 is TGTGCCAGCAGTCCAGTGGGGTCGGGTGGCTACACCTTC. It specifies CASSPVGSGGYTF.

The V gene is TRBV19, the J gene TRBJ1-5; 12 nucleotides agree with TRBD1. The CDR3 spans 17 residues. The J segment lost 2 bases and the V segment lost 6 bases, leaving 8 bases of the junction unmatched. CDR1 and CDR2 from the germline V gene are LNHDA and SQIVND (reference sequence). CDR3 in DNA: TGTGCCAGTAGCCCCGGGACAGGGGGCAGGGGCAATCAGCCCCAGCATTTT. Protein product: CASSPGTGGRGNQPQHF.

This chain links TRBV12-5 with TRBJ2-2; D may be TRBD1 (6 bases). V was cut by 5 bases and J by 0 bases, with 19 bases left in between. Germline CDR1 reads LGHNT; CDR2 reads FRNRAP. The CDR3 is 18 amino acids. This CDR3 is CASGPRLWTASNTGELFF. The CDR3 DNA follows: TGTGCTAGTGGTCCACGACTTTGGACAGCCTCGAACACCGGGGAGCTGTTTTTT.

This clone occurred once. CDR3 amino acids: CASGLPRGQGLTGELFF. The DNA of the CDR3 is TGTGCTAGTGGTTTGCCCCGGGGGCAGGGCCTCACCGGGGAGCTGTTTTTT. This chain links TRBV12-5 with TRBJ2-2; D assignment may be TRBD1 or TRBD2 (6 bases each). The CDR3 is made up of 17 amino acids. CDR1 is LGHNT and CDR2 is FRNRAP in the germline V gene. V was trimmed by 2 bases and J by 4 bases, leaving 17 bases between them.

J is TRBJ1-2 and V is TRBV18, with a weak D call TRBD1 (6 bases). The CDR3 has 16 amino acids. V was trimmed by 6 bases and J by 0 bases, leaving 17 bases between them. CDR1 and CDR2 (germline): KGHSH, LQKENI. The CDR3 sequence is CASSDPGQPPNYGYTF. For the CDR3, the DNA is TGTGCCAGCTCGGACCCGGGACAACCCCCTAACTATGGCTACACCTTC.

The chain links TRBV15 to TRBJ1-2; 7 bases line up with TRBD1. From germline, CDR1 is LNHNV and CDR2 YYDKDF (reference sequence). The CDR3 totals 15 residues. V gave up 6 bases and J gave up 2 bases; unmatched junction bases: 9. CDR3 region: CATRSMGQTNYGYTF. As DNA, the CDR3 is TGTGCCACCAGGTCGATGGGACAGACCAACTATGGCTACACCTTC.

The rearrangement links TRBV19 to TRBJ1-5; no reliable D call. Germline CDR1 reads LNHDA; CDR2 reads SQIVND (reference sequence). The V end was cut by 3 bases, the J end by 0 bases, with 9 bases between. This CDR3 is 15 amino acids long. The CDR3 region has the DNA TGTGCCAGTAGTATCACAGCGGATAGCAATCAGCCCCAGCATTTT. Its protein product is CASSITADSNQPQHF.